A selection of T cell receptor beta chains follows, all from one sample in a study of PD-1 blockade in classical Hodgkin lymphoma. Profiled with immunoSEQ multiplex PCR; TCRdb holds only in-frame clones, not every one. The sample includes about 97,000 clones, 80% to 85% seen only once; the top ten take 10% to 15%. Here the sequenced sample was peripheral blood mononuclear cells (PBMCs), taken at baseline. These receptors were taken from a human donor with classical Hodgkin lymphoma. Each CDR3 is given with its conserved first and last residue. A D gene is named only where the DNA matches it firmly. Only part of the rows carry a size: once, few, many, or a class if the clone is expanded.

size: few
D: -
J: TRBJ1-3
V: TRBV15
DNA: TGTGCCACCAGCAGAGTGAGGGGCTCTGGAAACACCATATATTTT
CDR3: CATSRVRGSGNTIYF

size: -
D: -
J: TRBJ2-1
V: TRBV15
DNA: TGTGCCACCAGCAGACCCTCGGTGGGCAATGAGCAGTTCTTC
CDR3: CATSRPSVGNEQFF

size: -
D: -
J: TRBJ1-2
V: TRBV6-5
DNA: TGTGCCAGCGGCCAGGACTATGGCTACACCTTC
CDR3: CASGQDYGYTF

size: -
D: -
J: TRBJ2-5
V: TRBV5-1
DNA: TGCGCCAGCAGCCTCCGGGCTAGCGTCCAAGAGACCCAGTACTTC
CDR3: CASSLRASVQETQYF

size: once
D: -
J: TRBJ2-5
V: TRBV7-2
DNA: TGTGCCAGCAGCTTACAGGACCAAGAGACCCAGTACTTC
CDR3: CASSLQDQETQYF

size: -
D: -
J: TRBJ2-1
V: TRBV5-4
DNA: TGTGCCAGCAGCTTGGCTTCCCTAGATGAGCAGTTCTTC
CDR3: CASSLASLDEQFF

size: -
D: -
J: TRBJ2-5
V: TRBV5-6
DNA: TGTGCCAGCAGCCGTATGGGACTGACCGTGGGAGAGACCCAGTACTTC
CDR3: CASSRMGLTVGETQYF

size: -
D: TRBD1
J: TRBJ1-1
V: TRBV5-1
DNA: TGCGCCAGCAGCGGAACAGGGGTTGGCACTGAAGCTTTCTTT
CDR3: CASSGTGVGTEAFF

size: once
D: TRBD2
J: TRBJ2-5
V: TRBV28
DNA: TGTGCCAGCAGTTTATCGGGACTAGCGGGAAAACAGACCCAGTACTTC
CDR3: CASSLSGLAGKQTQYF

size: -
D: -
J: TRBJ1-3
V: TRBV14
DNA: TGTGCCAGCAGCCAAGTCTTACCCCGTGGAGGAAACACCATATATTTT
CDR3: CASSQVLPRGGNTIYF

size: -
D: TRBD2
J: TRBJ2-5
V: TRBV30
DNA: TGTGCCTGGAGTGTATTTTTGGGAGGGCAAGAGACCCAGTACTTC
CDR3: CAWSVFLGGQETQYF

size: -
D: TRBD2
J: TRBJ2-1
V: TRBV11-3
DNA: TGTGCCAGCAGTCCTAGCGGGGGGAGCTCCTACAATGAGCAGTTCTTC
CDR3: CASSPSGGSSYNEQFF

size: -
D: TRBD1
J: TRBJ1-1
V: TRBV10-3
DNA: TGTGCCATCAGCCCACAGGGGACGAACACTGAAGCTTTCTTT
CDR3: CAISPQGTNTEAFF

size: -
D: -
J: TRBJ2-2
V: TRBV5-1
DNA: TGCGCCAGCAGCTTGAGGGCCCCAATAAACACCGGGGAGCTGTTTTTT
CDR3: CASSLRAPINTGELFF

size: -
D: TRBD1
J: TRBJ1-1
V: TRBV6-5
DNA: TGTGCCAGCAGACGGGACAGCGCGAACACTGAAGCTTTCTTT
CDR3: CASRRDSANTEAFF

size: -
D: TRBD1
J: TRBJ1-5
V: TRBV5-8
DNA: TGTGCCAGCATCCGTTGGACAGGCGGCAATCAGCCCCAGCATTTT
CDR3: CASIRWTGGNQPQHF

size: -
D: -
J: TRBJ2-1
V: TRBV21-1
DNA: TGTGCCAGCAGCAATCTGCCGGGGGCTAGGTGGGATGAGCAGTTCTTC
CDR3: CASSNLPGARWDEQFF

size: few
D: TRBD1
J: TRBJ1-2
V: TRBV29-1
DNA: TGCAGCGTCCCGTTTGTCCTCGACAGGGAAGTTAACTATGGCTACACCTTC
CDR3: CSVPFVLDREVNYGYTF

size: -
D: TRBD2
J: TRBJ2-7
V: TRBV10-3
DNA: TGTGCCATCAGCCAGGGGGGGACTAGCGGGAGTTACGAGCAGTACTTC
CDR3: CAISQGGTSGSYEQYF

size: -
D: -
J: TRBJ2-1
V: TRBV21-1
DNA: TGTGCCAGCAGCAAACCCCCAGCGAACTATGAGCAGTTCTTC
CDR3: CASSKPPANYEQFF

size: -
D: -
J: TRBJ1-1
V: TRBV18
DNA: TGTGCCAGCTCACCACAACCCATGAGGACTGAAGCTTTCTTT
CDR3: CASSPQPMRTEAFF

size: once
D: TRBD1
J: TRBJ2-1
V: TRBV11-3
DNA: TGTGCCAGCAGCCCAGGGGGCCCTTCGAAAAGCGGTGAGCAGTTCTTC
CDR3: CASSPGGPSKSGEQFF

size: -
D: TRBD2
J: TRBJ2-7
V: TRBV6-5
DNA: TGTGCCAGCAGTTACTCAAGTAGCGGGGCTCTTTACGAGCAGTACTTC
CDR3: CASSYSSSGALYEQYF

size: once
D: -
J: TRBJ2-2
V: TRBV5-1
DNA: TGCGCCAGCAGCTTGGCCGCTAACACCGGGGAGCTGTTTTTT
CDR3: CASSLAANTGELFF

size: -
D: TRBD2
J: TRBJ2-3
V: TRBV15
DNA: TGTGCCACCAGCCCTAGCGGGAGGTCAGATACGCAGTATTTT
CDR3: CATSPSGRSDTQYF

size: -
D: -
J: TRBJ2-1
V: TRBV27
DNA: TGTGCCAGCAGTTTTGTTGGGTCTCGCAATGAGCAGTTCTTC
CDR3: CASSFVGSRNEQFF

size: once
D: -
J: TRBJ2-1
V: TRBV5-1
DNA: TGCGCCAGCAGCTTGGATATGACTATCGGTGAGCAGTTCTTC
CDR3: CASSLDMTIGEQFF

size: -
D: TRBD2
J: TRBJ2-1
V: TRBV18
DNA: TGTGCCAGCTCTCCTTTTAGCGGGGTAAACAATGAGCAGTTCTTC
CDR3: CASSPFSGVNNEQFF

size: once
D: TRBD2
J: TRBJ2-1
V: TRBV10-3
DNA: TGTGCCATCAACCTGGGACTAGCGGGAGAGGGGTACAATGAGCAGTTCTTC
CDR3: CAINLGLAGEGYNEQFF

size: many
D: -
J: TRBJ1-2
V: TRBV5-1
DNA: TGCGCCAGCAGCCTGGACGGCTATGGCTACACCTTC
CDR3: CASSLDGYGYTF

size: -
D: -
J: TRBJ2-3
V: TRBV7-2
DNA: TGTGCCAGCACCTCCGGCAGCACAGATACGCAGTATTTT
CDR3: CASTSGSTDTQYF

size: -
D: TRBD1
J: TRBJ2-7
V: TRBV6-5
DNA: TGTGCCAGCAGTAGGGACAGGGTGGGGGACTACGAGCAGTACTTC
CDR3: CASSRDRVGDYEQYF

size: -
D: -
J: TRBJ2-2
V: TRBV10-3
DNA: TGTGCCATCCGGGACACCGGGGAGCTGTTTTTT
CDR3: CAIRDTGELFF

size: -
D: TRBD1
J: TRBJ1-1
V: TRBV14
DNA: TGTGCCAGCAGCCACAACACAGGGGGAAGGACTGAAGCTTTCTTT
CDR3: CASSHNTGGRTEAFF

size: -
D: -
J: TRBJ2-1
V: TRBV7-3
DNA: TGTGCCAGCAGCTTTGGCAGTTCCTACAATGAGCAGTTCTTC
CDR3: CASSFGSSYNEQFF

size: -
D: -
J: TRBJ1-1
V: TRBV6-5
DNA: TGTGCCAGCAGTTACTTGACCGTTAGTGAAGCTTTCTTT
CDR3: CASSYLTVSEAFF

size: -
D: -
J: TRBJ1-2
V: TRBV15
DNA: TGTGCCACCAGCATAAGGTCCCTCCAGGGCTACACCTTC
CDR3: CATSIRSLQGYTF

size: once
D: -
J: TRBJ2-7
V: TRBV2
DNA: TGTGCCAGCGGAGGGTTCTCCTACGAGCAGTACTTC
CDR3: CASGGFSYEQYF

size: -
D: -
J: TRBJ1-1
V: TRBV11-2
DNA: TGTGCCAGCAGCCTCCCGGGGCGGAGGAACACTGAAGCTTTCTTT
CDR3: CASSLPGRRNTEAFF

size: -
D: -
J: TRBJ2-1
V: TRBV19
DNA: TGTGCCAGTAGTAAGGCCCTGGGGTATGAGCAGTTCTTC
CDR3: CASSKALGYEQFF

size: -
D: -
J: TRBJ1-5
V: TRBV19
DNA: TGTGCCAGTACCGCACAGGGAAGCAATCAGCCCCAGCATTTT
CDR3: CASTAQGSNQPQHF

size: -
D: -
J: TRBJ2-5
V: TRBV18
DNA: TGTGCCAGCTCCAGCGAACAAGAGACCCAGTACTTC
CDR3: CASSSEQETQYF

size: -
D: -
J: TRBJ2-1
V: TRBV29-1
DNA: TGCAGCGTTGATAAATACAATGAGCAGTTCTTC
CDR3: CSVDKYNEQFF